This T cell receptor beta chain originates from a study of technical replicates of blood from several donors. Trimming stripped 1 base from V and 2 bases from J, with 15 bases between. This CDR3 has 17 residues. The germline V gene has CDR1 SGHVS and CDR2 FQNEAQ. Libraries were prepared by immunoSEQ multiplex PCR; TCRdb keeps only in-frame clonotypes and omits some of them. The repertoire holds about 73,000 clones, with just over 90% as singletons. The sequencing sample was made of T cells isolated from PBMCs. V usage is TRBV7-8 and J usage is TRBJ1-5; the D gene is possibly TRBD1 (6 bases). This TCR was recovered from a human donor in good health. The CDR3 DNA follows: TGTGCCAGCAGCTTAGTAGCGGGGGCGAGGGGCAATCAGCCCCAGCATTTT. Amino acid sequence: CASSLVAGARGNQPQHF.